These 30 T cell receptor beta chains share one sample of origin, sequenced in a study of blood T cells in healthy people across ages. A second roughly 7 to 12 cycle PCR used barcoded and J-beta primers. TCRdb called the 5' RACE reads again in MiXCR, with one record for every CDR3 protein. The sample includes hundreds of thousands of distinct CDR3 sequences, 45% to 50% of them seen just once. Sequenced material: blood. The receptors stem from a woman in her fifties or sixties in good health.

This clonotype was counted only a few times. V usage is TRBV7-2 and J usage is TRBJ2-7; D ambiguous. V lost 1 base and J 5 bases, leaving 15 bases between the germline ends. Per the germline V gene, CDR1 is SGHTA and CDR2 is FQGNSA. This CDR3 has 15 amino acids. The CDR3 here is CASSLGRRLPDEQYF. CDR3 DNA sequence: TGTGCCAGCAGCTTAGGCCGACGTCTTCCGGACGAGCAGTACTTC.

As DNA, the CDR3 is TGTGCCAGCAGCGTACAACCCGGGAGCTCCTACGAGCAGTACTTC. Protein sequence: CASSVQPGSSYEQYF. V gene TRBV9 combines with J gene TRBJ2-7, with D tentatively TRBD2 (6 bases). V was cut by 1 base and J by 0 bases, with 11 bases left in between. This CDR3 is 15 amino acids long. Germline V gives CDR1 SGDLS, CDR2 YYNGEE.

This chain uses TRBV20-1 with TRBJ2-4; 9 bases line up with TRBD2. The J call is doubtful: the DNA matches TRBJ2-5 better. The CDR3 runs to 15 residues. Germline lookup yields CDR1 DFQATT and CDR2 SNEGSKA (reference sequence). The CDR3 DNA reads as TGCAGTGCGCACAAGCGGGAGGTGGTCGGGGAGACCCAGTACTTC. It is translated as CSAHKREVVGETQYF.

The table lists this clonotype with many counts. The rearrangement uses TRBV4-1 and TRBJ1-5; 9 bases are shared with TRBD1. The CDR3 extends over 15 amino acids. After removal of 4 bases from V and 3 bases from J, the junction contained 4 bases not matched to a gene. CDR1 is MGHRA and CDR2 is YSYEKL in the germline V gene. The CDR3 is CASSRGTGTNQPQHF. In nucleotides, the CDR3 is TGCGCCAGCAGCCGAGGGACAGGGACCAATCAGCCCCAGCATTTT.

DNA for the CDR3: TGTGCTAGTGGTTTTACTAGCGGCAATGAGCAGTTCTTC. Amino acid sequence: CASGFTSGNEQFF. The chain employs TRBV12-5 and TRBJ2-1; 8 bases fit TRBD2. Germline V CDR1 and CDR2: LGHNT, FRNRAP. Unmatched junction bases numbered 1, after V lost 3 bases and J lost 6 bases. This CDR3 is built from 13 residues. Drawing the rest from reference TRBV12-5 and TRBJ2-1, the complete variable domain is DARVTQTPRHKVTEMGQEVTMRCQPILGHNTVFWYRQTMMQGLELLAYFRNRAPLDDSGMPKDRFSAEMPDATLATLKIQPSEPRDSAVYFCASGFTSGNEQFFGPGTRLTVL.

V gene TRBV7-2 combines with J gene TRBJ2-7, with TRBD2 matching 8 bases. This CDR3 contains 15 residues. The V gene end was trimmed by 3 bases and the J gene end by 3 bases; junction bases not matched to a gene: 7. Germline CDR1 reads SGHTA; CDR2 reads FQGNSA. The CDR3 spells CASSFQSGSYYEQYF. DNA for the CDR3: TGTGCCAGCAGCTTTCAAAGCGGGAGCTACTACGAGCAGTACTTC. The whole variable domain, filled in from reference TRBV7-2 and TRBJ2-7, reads GAGVSQSPSNKVTEKGKDVELRCDPISGHTALYWYRQSLGQGLEFLIYFQGNSAPDKSGLPSDRFSAERTGGSVSTLTIQRTQQEDSAVYLCASSFQSGSYYEQYFGPGTRLTVT.

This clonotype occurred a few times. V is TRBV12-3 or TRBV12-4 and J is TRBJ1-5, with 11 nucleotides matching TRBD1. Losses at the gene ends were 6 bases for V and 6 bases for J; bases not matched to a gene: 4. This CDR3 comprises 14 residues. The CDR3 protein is CASRGTGGIQPQHF. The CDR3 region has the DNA TGTGCCAGCAGGGGGACAGGGGGGATTCAGCCCCAGCATTTT.

CDR3 loop: CATSDFGGPRNEQFF. DNA of the CDR3: TGTGCCACCAGTGATTTTGGAGGGCCCAGGAATGAGCAGTTCTTC. This chain uses TRBV24-1 with TRBJ2-1; tentatively, D is TRBD2 (6 bases). V dropped 1 base and J dropped 7 bases, with 13 bases sitting between them. There are 15 residues in the CDR3. Germline lookup yields CDR1 KGHDR and CDR2 SFDVKD.

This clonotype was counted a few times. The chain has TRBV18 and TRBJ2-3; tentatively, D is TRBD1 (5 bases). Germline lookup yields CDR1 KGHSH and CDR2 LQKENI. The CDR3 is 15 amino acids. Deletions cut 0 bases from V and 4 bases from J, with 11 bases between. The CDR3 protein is CASSPPSQGSDTQYF. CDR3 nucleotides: TGTGCCAGCTCACCACCTTCTCAGGGTTCAGATACGCAGTATTTT.

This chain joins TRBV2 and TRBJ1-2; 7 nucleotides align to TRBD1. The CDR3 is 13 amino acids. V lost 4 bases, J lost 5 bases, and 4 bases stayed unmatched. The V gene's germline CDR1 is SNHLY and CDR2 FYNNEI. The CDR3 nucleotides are TGTGCCAGCAGTGTGGACAGGAGATATGGCTACACCTTC. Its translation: CASSVDRRYGYTF.

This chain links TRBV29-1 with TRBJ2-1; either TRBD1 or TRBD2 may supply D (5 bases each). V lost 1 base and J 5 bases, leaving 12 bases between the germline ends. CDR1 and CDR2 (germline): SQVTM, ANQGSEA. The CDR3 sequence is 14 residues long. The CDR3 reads CSVEVGDLNNEQFF. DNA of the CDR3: TGCAGCGTTGAAGTGGGGGACCTAAACAATGAGCAGTTCTTC.

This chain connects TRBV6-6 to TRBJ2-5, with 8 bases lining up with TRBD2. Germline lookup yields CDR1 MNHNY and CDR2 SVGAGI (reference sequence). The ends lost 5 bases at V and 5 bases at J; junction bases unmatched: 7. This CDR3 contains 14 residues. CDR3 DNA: TGTGCCAGCAGTAAAAGAGCGGGAGTTGAGACCCAGTACTTC. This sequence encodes CASSKRAGVETQYF.

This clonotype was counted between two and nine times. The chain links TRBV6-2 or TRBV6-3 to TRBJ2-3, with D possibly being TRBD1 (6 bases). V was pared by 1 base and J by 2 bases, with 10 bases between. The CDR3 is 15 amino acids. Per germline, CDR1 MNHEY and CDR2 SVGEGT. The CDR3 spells CASSYYRTDTDTQYF. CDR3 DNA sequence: TGTGCCAGCAGTTACTACAGGACAGACACAGATACGCAGTATTTT.

CDR3 bases: TGTGCCAGCAGTGGAGGTGGCGCTGAAGCTTTCTTT. It translates to CASSGGGAEAFF. The V gene is TRBV6-2 or TRBV6-3, the J gene TRBJ1-1; D call uncertain. From germline, CDR1 is MNHEY and CDR2 SVGEGT. The CDR3 contains 12 residues. V dropped 5 bases and J dropped 6 bases, with 10 bases sitting between them.

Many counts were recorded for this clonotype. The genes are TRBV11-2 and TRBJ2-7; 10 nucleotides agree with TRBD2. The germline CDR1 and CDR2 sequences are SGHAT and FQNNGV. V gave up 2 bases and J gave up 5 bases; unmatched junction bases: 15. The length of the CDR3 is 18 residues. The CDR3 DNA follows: TGTGCCAGCAGCTTATGGCGTTCCCCTAGCGGGAGTTTACACGAGCAGTACTTC. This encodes CASSLWRSPSGSLHEQYF. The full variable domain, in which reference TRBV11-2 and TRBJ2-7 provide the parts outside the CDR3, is EAGVAQSPRYKIIEKRQSVAFWCNPISGHATLYWYQQILGQGPKLLIQFQNNGVVDDSQLPKDRFSAERLKGVDSTLKIQPAKLEDSAVYLCASSLWRSPSGSLHEQYFGPGTRLTVT.

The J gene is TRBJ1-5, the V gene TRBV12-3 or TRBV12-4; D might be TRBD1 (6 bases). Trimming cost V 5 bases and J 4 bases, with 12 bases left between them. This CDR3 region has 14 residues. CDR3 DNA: TGTGCCAGCAGTATTGGACAGAGAAATCAGCCCCAGCATTTT. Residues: CASSIGQRNQPQHF.

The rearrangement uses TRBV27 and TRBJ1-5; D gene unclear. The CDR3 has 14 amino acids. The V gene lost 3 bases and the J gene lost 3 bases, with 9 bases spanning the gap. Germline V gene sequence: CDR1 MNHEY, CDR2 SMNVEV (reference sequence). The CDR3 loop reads CASSFRRINQPQHF. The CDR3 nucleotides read TGTGCCAGCAGTTTCCGACGGATCAATCAGCCCCAGCATTTT.

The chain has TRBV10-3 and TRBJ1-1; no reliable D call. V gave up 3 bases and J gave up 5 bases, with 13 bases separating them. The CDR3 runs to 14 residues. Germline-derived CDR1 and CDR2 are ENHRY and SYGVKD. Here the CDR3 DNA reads TGTGCCATCAGTGAAGGTCGAGGGATTACTGAAGCTTTCTTT. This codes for CAISEGRGITEAFF.

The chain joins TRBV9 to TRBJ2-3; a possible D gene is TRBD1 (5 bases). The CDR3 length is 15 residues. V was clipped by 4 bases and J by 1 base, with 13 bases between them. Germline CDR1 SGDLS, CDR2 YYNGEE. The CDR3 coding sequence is TGTGCCAGCAGCTCGGAAGGGGTCGGCACAGATACGCAGTATTTT. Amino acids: CASSSEGVGTDTQYF.

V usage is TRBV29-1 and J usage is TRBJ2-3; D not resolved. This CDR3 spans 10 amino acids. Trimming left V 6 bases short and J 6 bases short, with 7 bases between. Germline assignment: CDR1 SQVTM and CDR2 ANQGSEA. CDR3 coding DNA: TGCAGCGTCGCAGCTGATACGCAGTATTTT. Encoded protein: CSVAADTQYF.

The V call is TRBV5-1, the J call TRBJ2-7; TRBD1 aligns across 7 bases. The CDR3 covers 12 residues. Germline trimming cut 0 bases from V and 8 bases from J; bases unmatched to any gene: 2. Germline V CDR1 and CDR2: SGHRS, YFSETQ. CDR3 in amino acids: CASSLDRGKQYF. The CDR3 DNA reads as TGCGCCAGCAGCTTGGACAGGGGTAAGCAGTACTTC. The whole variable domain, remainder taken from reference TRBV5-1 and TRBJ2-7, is KAGVTQTPRYLIKTRGQQVTLSCSPISGHRSVSWYQQTPGQGLQFLFEYFSETQRNKGNFPGRFSGRQFSNSRSEMNVSTLELGDSALYLCASSLDRGKQYFGPGTRLTVT.

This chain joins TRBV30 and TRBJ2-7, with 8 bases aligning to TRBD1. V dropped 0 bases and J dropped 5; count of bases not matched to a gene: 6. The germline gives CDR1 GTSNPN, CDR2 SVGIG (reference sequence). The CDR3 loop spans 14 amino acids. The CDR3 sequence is CAWSVRGQGDEQYF. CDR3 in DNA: TGTGCCTGGAGTGTACGAGGACAGGGAGACGAGCAGTACTTC.

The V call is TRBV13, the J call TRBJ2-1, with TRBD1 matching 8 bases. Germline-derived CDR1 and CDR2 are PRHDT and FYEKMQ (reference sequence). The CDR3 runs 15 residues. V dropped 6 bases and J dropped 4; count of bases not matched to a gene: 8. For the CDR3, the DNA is TGTGCCAGCAGACGATGGACAGGGTTGTACAATGAGCAGTTCTTC. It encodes CASRRWTGLYNEQFF.

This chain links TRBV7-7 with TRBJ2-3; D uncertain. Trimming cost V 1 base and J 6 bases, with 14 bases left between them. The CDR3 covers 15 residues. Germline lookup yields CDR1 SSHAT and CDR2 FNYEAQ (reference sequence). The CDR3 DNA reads TGTGCCAGCAGCTTAGAAGCTACCGAAATGGATACGCAGTATTTT. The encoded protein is CASSLEATEMDTQYF.

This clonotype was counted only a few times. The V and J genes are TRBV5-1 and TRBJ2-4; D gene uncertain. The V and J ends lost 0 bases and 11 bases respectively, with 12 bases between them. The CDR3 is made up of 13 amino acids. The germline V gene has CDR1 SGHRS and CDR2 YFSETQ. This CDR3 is CASSLVPESVQYF. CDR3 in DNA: TGCGCCAGCAGCTTGGTGCCCGAAAGTGTTCAGTACTTC.

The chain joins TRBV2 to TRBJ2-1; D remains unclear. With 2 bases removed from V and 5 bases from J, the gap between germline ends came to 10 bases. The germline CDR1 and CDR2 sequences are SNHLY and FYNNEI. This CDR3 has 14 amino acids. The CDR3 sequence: CASSESGRDNEQFF. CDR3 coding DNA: TGTGCCAGCAGTGAATCCGGGCGCGACAATGAGCAGTTCTTC.

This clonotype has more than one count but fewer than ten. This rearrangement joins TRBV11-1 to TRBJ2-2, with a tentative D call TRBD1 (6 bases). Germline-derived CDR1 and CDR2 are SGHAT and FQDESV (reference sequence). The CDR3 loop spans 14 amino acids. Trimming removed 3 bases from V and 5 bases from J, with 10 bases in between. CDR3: CASSLAQGTGELFF. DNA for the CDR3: TGTGCCAGCAGCTTGGCGCAGGGGACCGGGGAGCTGTTTTTT.

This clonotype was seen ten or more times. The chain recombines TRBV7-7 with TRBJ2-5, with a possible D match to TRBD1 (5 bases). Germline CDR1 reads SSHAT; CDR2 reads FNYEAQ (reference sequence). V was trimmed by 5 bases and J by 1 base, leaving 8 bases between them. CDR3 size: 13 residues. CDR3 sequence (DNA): TGTGCCAGCAGCCAGGACACCCAAGAGACCCAGTACTTC. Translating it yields CASSQDTQETQYF.

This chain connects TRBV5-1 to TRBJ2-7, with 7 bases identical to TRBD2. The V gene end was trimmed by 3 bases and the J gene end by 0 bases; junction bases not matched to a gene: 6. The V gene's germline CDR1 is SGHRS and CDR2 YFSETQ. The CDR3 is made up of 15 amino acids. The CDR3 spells CASSWAAGASYEQYF. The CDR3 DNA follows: TGCGCCAGCAGCTGGGCCGCGGGAGCCTCCTACGAGCAGTACTTC.

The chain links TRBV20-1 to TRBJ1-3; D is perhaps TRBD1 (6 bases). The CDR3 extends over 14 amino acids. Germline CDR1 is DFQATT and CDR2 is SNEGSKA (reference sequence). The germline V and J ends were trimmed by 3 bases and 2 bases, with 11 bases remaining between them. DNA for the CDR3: TGCAGTGCTAGTGGGGGCGTGGCTGGAAACACCATATATTTT. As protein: CSASGGVAGNTIYF.